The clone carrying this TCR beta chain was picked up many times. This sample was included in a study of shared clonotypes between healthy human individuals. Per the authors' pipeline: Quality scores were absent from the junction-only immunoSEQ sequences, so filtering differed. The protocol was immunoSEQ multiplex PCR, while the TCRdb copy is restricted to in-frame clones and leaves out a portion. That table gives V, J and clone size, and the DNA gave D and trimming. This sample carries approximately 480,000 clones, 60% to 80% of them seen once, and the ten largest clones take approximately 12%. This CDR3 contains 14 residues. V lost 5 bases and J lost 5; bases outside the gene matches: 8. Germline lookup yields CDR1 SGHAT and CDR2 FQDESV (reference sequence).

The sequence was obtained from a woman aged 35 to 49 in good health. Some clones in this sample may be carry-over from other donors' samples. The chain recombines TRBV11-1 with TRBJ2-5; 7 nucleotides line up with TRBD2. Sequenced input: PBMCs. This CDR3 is CASSPRDGGETQYF. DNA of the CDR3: TGTGCCAGCAGCCCGAGGGACGGGGGGGAGACCCAGTACTTC.